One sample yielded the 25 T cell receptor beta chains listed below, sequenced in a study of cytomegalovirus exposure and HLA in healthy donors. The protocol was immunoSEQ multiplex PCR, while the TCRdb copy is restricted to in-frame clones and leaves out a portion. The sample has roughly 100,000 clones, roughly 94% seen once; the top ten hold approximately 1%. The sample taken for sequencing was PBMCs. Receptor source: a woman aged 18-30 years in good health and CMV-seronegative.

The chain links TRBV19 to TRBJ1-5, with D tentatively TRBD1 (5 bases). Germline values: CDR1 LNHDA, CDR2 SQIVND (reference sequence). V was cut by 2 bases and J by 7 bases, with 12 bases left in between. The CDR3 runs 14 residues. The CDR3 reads CASSILGGYQPQHF. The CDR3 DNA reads TGTGCCAGTAGTATACTGGGGGGGTACCAGCCCCAGCATTTT.

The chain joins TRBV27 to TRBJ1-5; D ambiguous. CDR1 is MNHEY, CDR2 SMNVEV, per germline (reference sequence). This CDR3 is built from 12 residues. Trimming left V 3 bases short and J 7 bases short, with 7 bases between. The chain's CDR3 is CASSFYGQPQHF. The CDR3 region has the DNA TGTGCCAGCAGTTTTTATGGCCAGCCCCAGCATTTT.

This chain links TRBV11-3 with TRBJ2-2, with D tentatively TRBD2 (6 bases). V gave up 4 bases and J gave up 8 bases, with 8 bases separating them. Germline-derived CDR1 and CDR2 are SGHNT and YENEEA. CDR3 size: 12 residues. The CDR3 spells CASSSGGGELFF. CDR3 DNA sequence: TGTGCCAGCAGCTCCGGAGGGGGGGAGCTGTTTTTT.

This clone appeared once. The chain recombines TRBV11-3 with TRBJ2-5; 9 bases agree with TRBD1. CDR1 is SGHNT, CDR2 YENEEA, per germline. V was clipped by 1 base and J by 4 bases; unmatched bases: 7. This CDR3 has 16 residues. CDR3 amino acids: CASSLGTGASGETQYF. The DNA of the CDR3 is TGTGCCAGCAGCTTAGGGACAGGGGCTTCGGGAGAGACCCAGTACTTC.

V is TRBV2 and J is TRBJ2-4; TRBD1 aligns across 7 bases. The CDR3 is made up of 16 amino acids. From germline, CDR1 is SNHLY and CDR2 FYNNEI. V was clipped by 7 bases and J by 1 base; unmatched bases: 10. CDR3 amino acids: CASNSHTDRAKNIQYF. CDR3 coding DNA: TGTGCCAGCAACTCGCATACGGACAGGGCCAAAAACATTCAGTACTTC.

The CDR3, as DNA: TGTGCCAGCAGTTACTCGACCGGGACAGGGACCTACGAGCAGTACTTC. Its translation is CASSYSTGTGTYEQYF. The chain combines TRBV6-5 with TRBJ2-7; 9 bases are shared with TRBD1. The germline V gene has CDR1 MNHEY and CDR2 SVGAGI. The CDR3 is 16 amino acids. Losses at the gene ends were 0 bases for V and 2 bases for J; bases not matched to a gene: 5.

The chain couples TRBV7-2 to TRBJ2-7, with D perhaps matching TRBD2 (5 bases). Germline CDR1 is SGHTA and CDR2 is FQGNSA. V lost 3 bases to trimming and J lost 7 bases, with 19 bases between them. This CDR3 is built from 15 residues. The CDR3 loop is CASSLGPGMKEEQYF. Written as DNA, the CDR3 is TGTGCCAGCAGCTTGGGTCCGGGAATGAAGGAGGAGCAGTACTTC. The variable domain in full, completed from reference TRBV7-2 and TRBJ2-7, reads GAGVSQSPSNKVTEKGKDVELRCDPISGHTALYWYRQSLGQGLEFLIYFQGNSAPDKSGLPSDRFSAERTGGSVSTLTIQRTQQEDSAVYLCASSLGPGMKEEQYFGPGTRLTVT.

CDR3 amino acids: CASSKGDNTEAFF. As DNA, the CDR3 is TGTGCCAGCAGCAAGGGGGATAACACTGAAGCTTTCTTT. This rearrangement joins TRBV9 to TRBJ1-1; D possibly corresponds to TRBD1 (6 bases). Trimming removed 4 bases from V and 2 bases from J, with 9 bases in between. Per the germline V gene, CDR1 is SGDLS and CDR2 is YYNGEE. The CDR3 runs to 13 residues.

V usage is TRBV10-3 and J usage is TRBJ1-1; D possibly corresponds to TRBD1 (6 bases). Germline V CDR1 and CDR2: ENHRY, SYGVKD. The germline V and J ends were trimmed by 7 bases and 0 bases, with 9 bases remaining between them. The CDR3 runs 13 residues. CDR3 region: CAITGQLNTEAFF. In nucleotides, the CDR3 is TGTGCCATCACTGGACAGCTGAACACTGAAGCTTTCTTT.

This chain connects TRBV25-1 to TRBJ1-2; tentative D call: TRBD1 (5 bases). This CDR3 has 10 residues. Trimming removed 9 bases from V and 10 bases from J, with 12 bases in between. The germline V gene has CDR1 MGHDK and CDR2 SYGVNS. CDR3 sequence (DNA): TGTGCCAGTTGGGGGGGGGACTACACCTTC. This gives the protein CASWGGDYTF.

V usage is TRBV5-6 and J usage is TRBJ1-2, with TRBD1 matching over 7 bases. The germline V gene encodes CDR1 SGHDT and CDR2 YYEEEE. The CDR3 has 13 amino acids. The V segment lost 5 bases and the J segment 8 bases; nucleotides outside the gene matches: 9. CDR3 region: CASRFEGALGYTF. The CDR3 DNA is TGTGCCAGCAGATTTGAGGGGGCGCTGGGCTACACCTTC.

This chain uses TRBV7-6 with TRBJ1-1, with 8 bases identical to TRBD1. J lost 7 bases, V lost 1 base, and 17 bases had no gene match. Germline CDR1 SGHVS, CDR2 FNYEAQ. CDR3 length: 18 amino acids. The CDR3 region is CASSLVSGGLKENGEAFF. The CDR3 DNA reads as TGTGCCAGCAGCTTAGTTTCAGGGGGCCTAAAAGAGAACGGTGAAGCTTTCTTT. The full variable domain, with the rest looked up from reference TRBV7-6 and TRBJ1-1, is GAGVSQSPRYKVTKRGQDVALRCDPISGHVSLYWYRQALGQGPEFLTYFNYEAQQDKSGLPNDRFSAERPEGSISTLTIQRTEQRDSAMYRCASSLVSGGLKENGEAFFGQGTRLTVV.

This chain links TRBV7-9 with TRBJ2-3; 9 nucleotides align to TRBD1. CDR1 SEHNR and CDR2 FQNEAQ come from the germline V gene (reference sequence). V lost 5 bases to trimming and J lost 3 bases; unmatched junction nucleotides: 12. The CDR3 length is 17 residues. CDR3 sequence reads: CASSRRTGDGLTDTQYF. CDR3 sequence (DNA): TGTGCCAGCAGCCGAAGGACAGGGGATGGGTTAACAGATACGCAGTATTTT.

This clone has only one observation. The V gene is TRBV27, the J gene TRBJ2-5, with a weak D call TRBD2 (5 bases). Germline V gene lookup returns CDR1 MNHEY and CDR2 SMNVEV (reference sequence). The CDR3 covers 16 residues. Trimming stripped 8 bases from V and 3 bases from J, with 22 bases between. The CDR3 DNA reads TGTGCCAGCCCTCCCTTCGTGGGAGCGGCTAAAGAGACCCAGTACTTC. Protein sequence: CASPPFVGAAKETQYF.

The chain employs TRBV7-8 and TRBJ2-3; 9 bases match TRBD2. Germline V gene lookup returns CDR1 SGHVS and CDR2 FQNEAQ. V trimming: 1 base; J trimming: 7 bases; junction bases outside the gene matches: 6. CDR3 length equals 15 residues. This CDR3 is CASSLVAGGPNTQYF. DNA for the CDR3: TGTGCCAGCAGCTTAGTCGCGGGAGGGCCAAATACGCAGTATTTT.

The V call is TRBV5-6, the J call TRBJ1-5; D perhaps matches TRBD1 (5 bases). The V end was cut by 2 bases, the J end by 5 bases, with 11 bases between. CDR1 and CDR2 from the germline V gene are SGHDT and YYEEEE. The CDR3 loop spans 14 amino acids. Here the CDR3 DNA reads TGTGCCAGCAGCTTAGGGACTAAGGATCAGCCCCAGCATTTT. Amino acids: CASSLGTKDQPQHF.

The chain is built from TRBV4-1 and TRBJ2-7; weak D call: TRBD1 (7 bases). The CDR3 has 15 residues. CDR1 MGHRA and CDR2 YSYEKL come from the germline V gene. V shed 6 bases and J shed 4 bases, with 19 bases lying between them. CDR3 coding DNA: TGCGCCAGCAGGCCGACAGGAGGGGGCCGATACGAGCAGTACTTC. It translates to CASRPTGGGRYEQYF.

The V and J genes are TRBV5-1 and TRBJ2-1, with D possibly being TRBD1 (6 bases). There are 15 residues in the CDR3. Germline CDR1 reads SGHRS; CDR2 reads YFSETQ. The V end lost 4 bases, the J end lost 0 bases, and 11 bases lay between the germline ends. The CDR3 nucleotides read TGCGCCAGCAGCCCCGACAGGAGCTCCTACAATGAGCAGTTCTTC. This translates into CASSPDRSSYNEQFF. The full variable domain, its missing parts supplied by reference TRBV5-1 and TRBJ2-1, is KAGVTQTPRYLIKTRGQQVTLSCSPISGHRSVSWYQQTPGQGLQFLFEYFSETQRNKGNFPGRFSGRQFSNSRSEMNVSTLELGDSALYLCASSPDRSSYNEQFFGPGTRLTVL.

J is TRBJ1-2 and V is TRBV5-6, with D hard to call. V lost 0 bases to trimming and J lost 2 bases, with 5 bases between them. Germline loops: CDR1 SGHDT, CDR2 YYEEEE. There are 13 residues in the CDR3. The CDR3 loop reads CASSLVSNYGYTF. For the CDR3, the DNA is TGTGCCAGCAGCTTGGTATCCAACTATGGCTACACCTTC.

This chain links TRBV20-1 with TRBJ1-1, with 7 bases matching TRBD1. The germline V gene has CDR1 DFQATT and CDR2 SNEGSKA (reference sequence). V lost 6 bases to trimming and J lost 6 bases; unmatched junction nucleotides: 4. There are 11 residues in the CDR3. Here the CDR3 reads CSARGVSEAFF. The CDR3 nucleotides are TGCAGTGCCAGGGGGGTTTCTGAAGCTTTCTTT.

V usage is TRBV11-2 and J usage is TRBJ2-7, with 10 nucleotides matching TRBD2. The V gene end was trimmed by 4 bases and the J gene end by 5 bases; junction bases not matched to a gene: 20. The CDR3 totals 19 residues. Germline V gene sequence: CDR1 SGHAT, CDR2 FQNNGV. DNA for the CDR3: TGTGCCAGCAGCTCTAGCGCCTACGAAGGGGCTAGCGGGAGACACGAGCAGTACTTC. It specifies CASSSSAYEGASGRHEQYF.

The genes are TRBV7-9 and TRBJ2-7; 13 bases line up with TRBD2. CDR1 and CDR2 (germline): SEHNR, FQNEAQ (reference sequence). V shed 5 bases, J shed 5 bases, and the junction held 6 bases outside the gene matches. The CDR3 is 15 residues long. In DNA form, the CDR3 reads TGTGCCAGCAGCCCGCCAGGACTAGCGGGAGACGAGCAGTACTTC. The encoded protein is CASSPPGLAGDEQYF.

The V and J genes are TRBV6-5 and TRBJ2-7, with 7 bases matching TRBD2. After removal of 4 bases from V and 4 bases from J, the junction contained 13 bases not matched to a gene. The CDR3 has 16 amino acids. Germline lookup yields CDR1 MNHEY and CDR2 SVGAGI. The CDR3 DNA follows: TGTGCCAGCAGTTCCCCCTCCGGGACTACCGGATACGAGCAGTACTTC. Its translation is CASSSPSGTTGYEQYF.

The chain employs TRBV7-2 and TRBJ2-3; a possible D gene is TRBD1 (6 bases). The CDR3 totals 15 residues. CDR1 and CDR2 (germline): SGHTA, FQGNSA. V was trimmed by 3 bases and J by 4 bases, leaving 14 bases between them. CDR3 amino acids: CASSLSWGPADTQYF. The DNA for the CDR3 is TGTGCCAGCAGCTTGTCGTGGGGGCCCGCAGATACGCAGTATTTT. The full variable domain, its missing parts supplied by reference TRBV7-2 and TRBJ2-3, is GAGVSQSPSNKVTEKGKDVELRCDPISGHTALYWYRQSLGQGLEFLIYFQGNSAPDKSGLPSDRFSAERTGGSVSTLTIQRTQQEDSAVYLCASSLSWGPADTQYFGPGTRLTVL.

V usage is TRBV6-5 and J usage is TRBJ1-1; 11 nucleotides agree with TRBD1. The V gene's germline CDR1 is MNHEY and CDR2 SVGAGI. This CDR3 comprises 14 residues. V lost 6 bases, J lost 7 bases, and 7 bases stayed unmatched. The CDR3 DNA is TGTGCCAGCAGGGTCGGACAGGGGGCGGGTGAAGCTTTCTTT. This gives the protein CASRVGQGAGEAFF.